This T cell receptor beta chain was sequenced in a study of OX40 agonist ivuxolimab in advanced cancers. Study-wide context: The costimulatory receptor OX40 (CD134) was targeted by ivuxolimab, a fully human IgG2 agonistic monoclonal antibody. Intravenous ivuxolimab was administered to patients every 2 weeks at six dose levels: 0.01, 0.1, 0.3, 1.5, 3 and 10 mg/kg. Of the approximately 50 dose-escalation patients, hepatocellular carcinoma was present in approximately 20, melanoma in some 15, renal cell carcinoma in 9 and head and neck cancer in 9. The dose-escalation cohort was 80% to 90% male with a mean age of approximately 60 years, ranging from about 23 to 85. Prior anti-PD-1, anti-PD-L1 or anti-CTLA-4 therapy was permitted, and approximately 40% of dose-escalation patients had received checkpoint inhibitors. Three dose-escalation patients achieved partial responses, one with hepatocellular carcinoma and two with cutaneous melanoma. The point of sequencing TCRbeta in the periphery was to test whether ivuxolimab changed TCR sequence diversity and drove clonal T-cell expansion. The paper reports the monotherapy dose-escalation portion (N of about 47 patients) of the phase I ivuxolimab trial.

Patients with a history of autoimmune disease or receiving systemic immunosuppression were excluded from the trial. In every dose cohort, peripheral blood was drawn for TCR sequencing at baseline, cycle 4 day 1, and cycle 7 day 1. The samples were drawn from a first-in-human, open-label, multicenter phase I dose-escalation trial of ivuxolimab. Adults with locally advanced or metastatic melanoma, renal cell carcinoma, hepatocellular carcinoma or head and neck squamous cell carcinoma were enrolled in the trial. Before TCR sequencing, CD4+ and CD8+ T cells were separately sorted from peripheral blood. On this clone itself: No cognate antigen has been identified for it. Nothing much larger sits one base from this clone, and base qualities are not available.

V is reduced by 0 bases and J by 5 bases, leaving a spacing of 14 bases between them. Looking up the germline V gene yields CDR1 SGHRS and CDR2 YFSETQ. From cysteine to phenylalanine, the CDR3 is 15 amino acids long. The DNA shown is the 45-base CDR3, in frame from base 1. The study at large found these results: Antigen specificity was not determined for the clonally expanded peripheral T cells. In the 0.1-3.0 mg/kg groups, partial responders had among the lowest normalized peripheral clonal expansion, particularly in CD8+ T cells. At doses of 0.1 to 3.0 mg/kg, clonal expansion of both CD4+ and CD8+ blood T cells was observed from baseline to week 6. Low levels of normalized T-cell clonal expansion were also seen in some patients who did not respond. After ivuxolimab, more expanded clones were found on average in CD8+ T cells than in CD4+ T cells.

For sequencing of the TCRbeta CDR3 region, genomic DNA was extracted from the sorted cells. The immunoSEQ Assay was used for sequencing of TCRbeta CDR3 regions. The table comes from immuneACCESS by way of TCRdb, which keeps in-frame sequences with V and J called. Part of the clones is missing from these tables; in studies checked, under half for an unresolved V gene and the rest for unknown reasons. The sample table shows approximately 58,000 clones, and approximately 78% are seen once. The ten largest clones add up to 0.75% of the sample. The chain couples TRBV5-1 to TRBJ2-5; TRBD1 is perhaps the D gene, given 6 matching bases. The clonotype was recovered from an adult with an advanced solid tumor such as melanoma, head and neck, liver or kidney cancer. This material consisted of CD4+ or CD8+ T cells sorted from blood, taken in a trial of the OX40 agonist ivuxolimab. CDR3 sequence: CASSLETGLGETQYF. The DNA is TGCGCCAGCAGCTTGGAAACAGGGCTTGGGGAGACCCAGTACTTC.